This passage covers 11 T cell receptor beta chains from one sample sequenced in a study of blood T cell repertoires in COVID-19. Clones were sequenced by immunoSEQ multiplex PCR, and TCRdb holds only the in-frame ones, with some missing. The data contain about 150,000 clones, approximately 84% of them seen just once; the ten biggest clones take up 2.5% to 3%. Sequences were obtained from peripheral blood. The origin of the receptors is a woman of 80 years or more with COVID-19, enrolled during active disease.

The J gene is TRBJ2-7, the V gene TRBV6-6; 7 nucleotides agree with TRBD1. This CDR3 is built from 12 residues. Germline values: CDR1 MNHNY, CDR2 SVGAGI (reference sequence). The V and J ends lost 5 bases and 2 bases, in that order; junction bases with no gene match: 0. The CDR3 sequence is CASSGTAYEQYF. In nucleotides, the CDR3 is TGTGCCAGCAGTGGGACAGCCTACGAGCAGTACTTC.

This chain links TRBV6-5 with TRBJ2-7; D ambiguous. The CDR3 extends over 11 amino acids. The V end lost 4 bases, the J end lost 8 bases, and 9 bases lay between the germline ends. Germline loops: CDR1 MNHEY, CDR2 SVGAGI. The CDR3 DNA reads as TGTGCCAGCAGTTTCCTTGGGCAGCAGTACTTC. It yields the protein CASSFLGQQYF.

The rearrangement joins TRBV20-1 to TRBJ2-7; D gene unclear. Germline values: CDR1 DFQATT, CDR2 SNEGSKA (reference sequence). This CDR3 comprises 13 residues. V was pared by 3 bases and J by 0 bases, with 9 bases between. The CDR3: CSASTWSSYEQYF. CDR3 nucleotides: TGCAGTGCTAGTACGTGGAGCTCCTACGAGCAGTACTTC.

The V gene is TRBV6-5, the J gene TRBJ1-3; tentative D call: TRBD1 (5 bases). The CDR3 runs to 15 residues. Germline V gene data show CDR1 as MNHEY and CDR2 as SVGAGI. V was pared by 6 bases and J by 0 bases, with 12 bases between. CDR3: CASRAGHFSGNTIYF. The CDR3 region has the DNA TGTGCCAGCAGAGCCGGACACTTCTCTGGAAACACCATATATTTT.

The V gene is TRBV18, the J gene TRBJ2-1; 9 bases map to TRBD1. After removal of 6 bases from V and 6 bases from J, the junction contained 6 bases not matched to a gene. CDR3 length: 14 amino acids. CDR1 and CDR2 from the germline V gene are KGHSH and LQKENI. The CDR3 loop reads CASSPGQGINEQFF. The DNA of the CDR3 is TGTGCCAGCTCCCCGGGACAGGGTATCAATGAGCAGTTCTTC.

The genes are TRBV10-1 and TRBJ1-4; D is possibly TRBD1 (6 bases). Trimming stripped 5 bases from V and 4 bases from J, with 14 bases between. Germline V gene data show CDR1 as WNHNN and CDR2 as SYGVQD (reference sequence). The CDR3 has 15 residues. CDR3 bases: TGCGCCAGCAGTCCAGGACAGAGAAATAATGAAAAACTGTTTTTT. Translating it yields CASSPGQRNNEKLFF.

This clone was seen a handful of times. The V and J genes are TRBV6-5 and TRBJ1-2; no reliable D call. CDR1 MNHEY and CDR2 SVGAGI come from the germline V gene. The CDR3 runs to 14 residues. Trimming took off 0 bases at V and 3 bases at J, with 8 bases between the two ends. Here the CDR3 DNA reads TGTGCCAGCAGTTACTCGAGGCGGGACTATGGCTACACCTTC. This translates into CASSYSRRDYGYTF.

The chain couples TRBV29-1 to TRBJ2-3; 7 bases map to TRBD2. CDR3 length: 16 amino acids. V lost 1 base and J lost 4; bases outside the gene matches: 11. Germline V gene sequence: CDR1 SQVTM, CDR2 ANQGSEA. CDR3 coding DNA: TGCAGCGTTGAAGGACTAGCCTCAAAAAGCCCAGATACGCAGTATTTT. It yields the protein CSVEGLASKSPDTQYF.

This sequence joins TRBV10-3 and TRBJ1-6, with TRBD1 identical over 9 bases. Germline V gene sequence: CDR1 ENHRY, CDR2 SYGVKD. This CDR3 comprises 14 residues. Unmatched junction bases numbered 3, after V lost 6 bases and J lost 6 bases. CDR3 coding DNA: TGTGCCATCAGCCGGGACAGGGTTAATTCACCCCTCCACTTT. It yields the protein CAISRDRVNSPLHF.

The chain is built from TRBV9 and TRBJ2-3; TRBD1 matches 8 bases. Germline lookup yields CDR1 SGDLS and CDR2 YYNGEE. The CDR3 is made up of 17 amino acids. The V and J ends lost 2 bases and 4 bases, in that order; junction bases with no gene match: 12. The CDR3 here is CASSVSSGGQKADTQYF. The CDR3 nucleotides are TGTGCCAGCAGCGTGAGTTCAGGGGGCCAAAAGGCAGATACGCAGTATTTT.

This clone showed up just once. This chain uses TRBV10-2 with TRBJ2-5; 12 positions agree with TRBD2. V lost 6 bases and J lost 1; bases outside the gene matches: 6. The CDR3 totals 16 residues. The germline gives CDR1 WSHSY, CDR2 SAAADI. DNA for the CDR3: TGCGCCAGCAGCCAACCGGGACTAGCGGGCCAAGAGACCCAGTACTTC. Protein sequence: CASSQPGLAGQETQYF.